These 30 T cell receptor beta chains were sequenced from one sample in a study of T cells in Graves' hyperthyroidism and ophthalmopathy. Amplification targeted TCR beta CDR3 regions from RNA transcripts. The HTBI primer set served for first-round RT-PCR of the TCR CDR3. A single record per CDR3 protein comes from TCRdb applying MiXCR to the multiplex PCR reads. The sample has about 510,000 distinct CDR3 sequences, less than 15% seen once. The specimen was blood. These receptors all come from a woman aged 40 to 50 with Graves' hyperthyroidism.

This clonotype showed up many times. The V call is TRBV5-5, the J call TRBJ1-2; 9 bases align to TRBD1. Germline values: CDR1 SGHKS, CDR2 YYEKEE (reference sequence). The trim removed 4 bases at V and 3 bases at J, leaving 7 bases unmatched. The CDR3 sequence is 15 residues long. This CDR3 is CASSIGQGMDYGYTF. The CDR3 nucleotides are TGTGCCAGCAGCATAGGACAGGGGATGGACTATGGCTACACCTTC.

This clonotype was found many times. The chain links TRBV10-3 to TRBJ1-2, with 7 bases identical to TRBD1. CDR1 and CDR2 (germline): ENHRY, SYGVKD. This CDR3 has 14 residues. Trimming removed 0 bases from V and 4 bases from J; junction bases left unmatched: 2. CDR3 nucleotide sequence: TGTGCCATCAGTGAGTCAGGGGGCGTCTATGGCTACACCTTC. Its translation: CAISESGGVYGYTF.

There are many counts of this clonotype. The V call is TRBV14, the J call TRBJ2-7; the match to TRBD1 covers 7 bases. CDR3 length equals 13 residues. Losses at the gene ends were 2 bases for V and 5 bases for J; bases not matched to a gene: 3. Germline V gene sequence: CDR1 SGHDN, CDR2 FVKESK. The CDR3 loop is CASSQLGGNEQYF. The CDR3 DNA follows: TGTGCCAGCAGCCAATTAGGGGGCAACGAGCAGTACTTC.

The sample holds many counts of this clonotype. This chain uses TRBV19 with TRBJ2-3; TRBD2 agrees at 9 bases. The CDR3 loop spans 14 amino acids. Germline V gene sequence: CDR1 LNHDA, CDR2 SQIVND (reference sequence). Trimming took 8 bases from V and 4 from J; bases not matched to a gene: 7. As DNA, the CDR3 is TGTGCCAGTGTTAGCGGGAGAGGTCCAGATACGCAGTATTTT. Protein product: CASVSGRGPDTQYF.

This clonotype was detected many times. The V gene is TRBV7-2, the J gene TRBJ2-1; 7 positions agree with TRBD2. CDR1 is SGHTA, CDR2 FQGNSA, per germline. V dropped 5 bases and J dropped 7; count of bases not matched to a gene: 11. The CDR3 covers 15 residues. The DNA for the CDR3 is TGTGCCAGCAGCCCCTCCGCGGGAGCAGTTAATGAGCAGTTCTTC. Translating gives CASSPSAGAVNEQFF. Filled out from reference TRBV7-2 and TRBJ2-1, the complete variable domain reads GAGVSQSPSNKVTEKGKDVELRCDPISGHTALYWYRQSLGQGLEFLIYFQGNSAPDKSGLPSDRFSAERTGGSVSTLTIQRTQQEDSAVYLCASSPSAGAVNEQFFGPGTRLTVL.

The chain links TRBV24-1 to TRBJ2-7; D perhaps matches TRBD1 (5 bases). The CDR3 contains 15 residues. Per the germline V gene, CDR1 is KGHDR and CDR2 is SFDVKD. The V gene lost 7 bases and the J gene lost 5 bases, with 20 bases spanning the gap. The CDR3, as DNA: TGTGCCACCAGCGACCGGAGTCAGGGTAGGAACGAGCAGTACTTC. Protein sequence: CATSDRSQGRNEQYF.

About this clonotype: This may stem from a read error, because a much larger clone lies one nucleotide away. The chain combines TRBV2 with TRBJ1-3, with D uncertain. The CDR3 has 13 residues. Germline V gene data show CDR1 as SNHLY and CDR2 as FYNNEI. The CDR3 here is CASSASRGNIIYF. DNA of the CDR3: TGTGCCAGCAGTGCGAGCCGTGGAAACATCATATATTTT.

This clonotype was counted ten times or more. V usage is TRBV24-1 and J usage is TRBJ1-1; possibly TRBD1 for D (5 bases). CDR3 size: 14 residues. CDR1 KGHDR and CDR2 SFDVKD come from the germline V gene. Trimming removed 3 bases from V and 1 base from J, with 8 bases in between. DNA of the CDR3: TGTGCCACCAGTGATCACACAGGGAACACTGAAGCTTTCTTT. It specifies CATSDHTGNTEAFF.

To note about this clonotype: This could be a read error, since a much larger clone is one nucleotide away. This chain joins TRBV2 and TRBJ2-7; D unclear. From germline, CDR1 is SNHLY and CDR2 FYNNEI. CDR3 length: 11 residues. CDR3 in DNA: TGTGCCAGCAGCCCCCCCTACAAGCAGTACTTC. It translates to CASSPPYKQYF.

There are many counts of this clonotype. This rearrangement joins TRBV6-1 to TRBJ2-3; D gene unclear. With 6 bases removed from V and 6 bases from J, the gap between germline ends came to 13 bases. Looked up from germline, CDR1 is MNHNS and CDR2 is SASEGT. The CDR3 covers 13 residues. In nucleotides, the CDR3 is TGTGCCAGCAGCCCAACCCCGTATGATACGCAGTATTTT. It codes for CASSPTPYDTQYF.

Regarding this clonotype: This could be a read error, since a much larger clone is one nucleotide away. The chain is built from TRBV5-1 and TRBJ2-1, with D possibly being TRBD1 or TRBD2 (7 bases each). The CDR3 runs 16 residues. The germline CDR1 and CDR2 sequences are SGHRS and YFSETQ. CDR3 DNA sequence: TGCGCCAGCAGCTTGAGGGGGCTAGCGGACTACAATGAGCAGCTCTTC. It encodes CASSLRGLADYNEQLF.

This clonotype was seen at least ten times. The chain's CDR3 is CASSRTSTGELFF. The CDR3 region has the DNA TGTGCCAGCAGTCGTACTAGCACCGGGGAGCTGTTTTTT. The chain employs TRBV3-1 and TRBJ2-2; TRBD2 is a possible D gene (5 bases). Trimming removed 6 bases at V and 4 bases at J, with 9 bases between. CDR3 length: 13 residues. The germline gives CDR1 LGHDT, CDR2 YNNKEL (reference sequence). Supplemented by reference TRBV3-1 and TRBJ2-2, the full variable domain reads DTAVSQTPKYLVTQMGNDKSIKCEQNLGHDTMYWYKQDSKKFLKIMFSYNNKELIINETVPNRFSPKSPDKAHLNLHINSLELGDSAVYFCASSRTSTGELFFGEGSRLTVL.

The chain recombines TRBV7-8 with TRBJ2-3; possible D gene TRBD2, 6 bases. The CDR3 sequence is 16 residues long. Trimming shortened V by 1 base and J by 5 bases, and 16 bases separated the two germline ends. Looked up from germline, CDR1 is SGHVS and CDR2 is FQNEAQ. The CDR3 DNA reads TGTGCCAGCAGCTTAGATGGGCGGGGTGTCAGAGATACGCAGTATTTT. Translating gives CASSLDGRGVRDTQYF.

This clonotype came up many times. V is TRBV6-1 and J is TRBJ2-7; 7 nucleotides line up with TRBD1. This CDR3 spans 13 amino acids. The V segment lost 5 bases and the J segment 2 bases; nucleotides outside the gene matches: 3. Germline V gene lookup returns CDR1 MNHNS and CDR2 SASEGT. CDR3 region: CASSSRGPYEQYF. The CDR3 DNA reads TGTGCCAGCAGTTCGAGGGGGCCCTACGAGCAGTACTTC.

This clonotype was found once. The chain carries TRBV20-1 and TRBJ2-3, with D unresolved. Trimming left V 1 base short and J 0 bases short, with 11 bases between. CDR1 is DFQATT and CDR2 is SNEGSKA in the germline V gene (reference sequence). The CDR3 covers 15 residues. CDR3 nucleotide sequence: TGCAGTGCTAGAGTACCAGGCACTAGCACAGATACGCAGTATTTT. It specifies CSARVPGTSTDTQYF.

This clonotype was detected many times. The chain uses TRBV2 and TRBJ1-1; 10 bases align to TRBD1. CDR3 length: 18 residues. Trimming took 8 bases from V and 0 from J; bases not matched to a gene: 15. Germline V lookup: CDR1 SNHLY, CDR2 FYNNEI. The CDR3 loop is CASRSPKDRGYLNTEAFF. The CDR3 DNA reads TGTGCCAGCCGCTCTCCGAAGGACAGGGGGTATCTGAACACTGAAGCTTTCTTT.

This sequence joins TRBV6-1 and TRBJ2-5; the match to TRBD1 covers 11 bases. The germline V gene has CDR1 MNHNS and CDR2 SASEGT. The CDR3 runs 14 residues. J gave up 4 bases and V 7 bases, and 5 bases lay outside the gene matches. The chain's CDR3 is CASNSGTGGETQYF. In nucleotides, the CDR3 is TGTGCCAGCAATTCCGGGACAGGGGGAGAGACCCAGTACTTC.

This clonotype was detected many times. V is TRBV12-3 or TRBV12-4 and J is TRBJ2-4; maybe TRBD2 (6 bases). The CDR3 runs to 18 residues. V was cut by 1 base and J by 2 bases, with 18 bases left in between. As DNA, the CDR3 is TGTGCCAGCAGTTTAGACGGGGTTTTTCGGGGGACCAAAAACATTCAGTACTTC. Protein product: CASSLDGVFRGTKNIQYF.

This clonotype has a handful of counts. With a much larger clone just one base away, this may be a read error. J is TRBJ2-7 and V is TRBV12-3 or TRBV12-4; D assignment may be TRBD1 or TRBD2 (5 bases each). This CDR3 has 14 residues. Trimming shortened V by 4 bases and J by 2 bases, and 12 bases separated the two germline ends. In nucleotides, the CDR3 is TGTGCCAGCAGTTCCAGGGAGCAGACCTACGAGCAGTACTTC. Translation: CASSSREQTYEQYF.

This clonotype was recorded many times. This chain joins TRBV20-1 and TRBJ2-5; D may be TRBD1 (6 bases). Germline V CDR1 and CDR2: DFQATT, SNEGSKA (reference sequence). The CDR3 extends over 12 amino acids. Trimming removed 3 bases from V and 5 bases from J, with 10 bases in between. The CDR3 is CSASGGEETQYF. The CDR3, as DNA: TGCAGTGCTAGTGGGGGCGAGGAGACCCAGTACTTC.

This clonotype occurred once. This may stem from a read error, because a much larger clone lies one nucleotide away. The rearrangement uses TRBV20-1 and TRBJ2-1; the match to TRBD2 covers 10 bases. This CDR3 contains 14 residues. Trimming cost V 4 bases and J 9 bases; bases outside gene matches: 9. Germline V lookup: CDR1 DFQATT, CDR2 SNEGSKA (reference sequence). The CDR3 protein is CSAMPLAGAVEQFF. The CDR3 nucleotides are TGCAGTGCTATGCCCCTAGCGGGAGCGGTTGAGCAGTTCTTC.

The chain has TRBV24-1 and TRBJ2-7; D might be TRBD2 (7 bases). Trimming pared 11 bases from V and 5 bases from J, leaving 21 bases between. This CDR3 has 14 amino acids. In germline, CDR1 is KGHDR, CDR2 SFDVKD. The DNA of the CDR3 is TGTGCCATCACTCCTAGCGGAAAGGGGGACGAGCAGTACTTC. It codes for CAITPSGKGDEQYF.

The CDR3: CASSTEGGSGELFF. CDR3 nucleotides: TGTGCCAGCAGCACCGAGGGGGGTAGCGGGGAGCTGTTTTTT. The chain links TRBV9 to TRBJ2-2; either TRBD1 or TRBD2 may fit D (6 bases each). The V end lost 4 bases, the J end lost 7 bases, and 14 bases lay between the germline ends. Germline assignment: CDR1 SGDLS and CDR2 YYNGEE. This CDR3 is built from 14 residues.

The chain recombines TRBV7-9 with TRBJ1-2; 9 bases are a match to TRBD1. The CDR3 is 14 residues long. Per the germline V gene, CDR1 is SEHNR and CDR2 is FQNEAQ (reference sequence). V shed 5 bases, J shed 5 bases, and the junction held 6 bases outside the gene matches. Here the CDR3 DNA reads TGTGCCAGCAGCCAAGGGGACAGGGCATATGGCTACACCTTC. The encoded protein is CASSQGDRAYGYTF.

J is TRBJ1-5 and V is TRBV10-3; D not resolved. Trimming removed 3 bases at V and 9 bases at J, with 9 bases between. From germline, CDR1 is ENHRY and CDR2 SYGVKD. The CDR3 sequence is 12 residues long. Here the CDR3 reads CAISDGSLPQHF. CDR3 nucleotide sequence: TGTGCCATCAGTGATGGGTCTCTGCCCCAGCATTTT.

This clonotype occurred many times. The J gene is TRBJ2-1, the V gene TRBV7-8, with 7 bases lining up with TRBD2. This CDR3 is built from 15 residues. Germline CDR1 reads SGHVS; CDR2 reads FQNEAQ. The V gene end was trimmed by 1 base and the J gene end by 4 bases; junction bases not matched to a gene: 4. CDR3 protein: CASSLVLARYNEQFF. The CDR3 DNA reads as TGTGCCAGCAGCTTAGTACTAGCGAGGTACAATGAGCAGTTCTTC.

At least ten counts were recorded for this clonotype. The rearrangement joins TRBV20-1 to TRBJ2-3; 10 positions agree with TRBD1. The CDR3 contains 14 residues. Germline V gene lookup returns CDR1 DFQATT and CDR2 SNEGSKA (reference sequence). J gave up 4 bases and V 1 base, and 2 bases lay outside the gene matches. The CDR3 DNA sequence: TGCAGTGCTAGAGCAGGACAGGGGGCAGATACGCAGTATTTT. Amino acids: CSARAGQGADTQYF.

There are many counts of this clonotype. The chain carries TRBV5-4 and TRBJ2-4; D might be TRBD1 (6 bases). Trimming took 3 bases from V and 6 from J, leaving 19 bases between them. The germline V gene encodes CDR1 SGHNT and CDR2 YYREEE (reference sequence). CDR3 size: 16 residues. The CDR3 DNA reads as TGTGCCAGCAGCTCCCGAGACCGGGACACCGGAAACATTCAGTACTTC. Translating it yields CASSSRDRDTGNIQYF.

This sequence joins TRBV5-1 and TRBJ1-4; D ambiguous. The CDR3 is made up of 14 amino acids. Germline V gene data show CDR1 as SGHRS and CDR2 as YFSETQ. Trimming took off 3 bases at V and 6 bases at J, with 12 bases between the two ends. As DNA, the CDR3 is TGCGCCAGCAGCTCCGGACTAAAAGATGAAAAACTGTTTTTT. Residues: CASSSGLKDEKLFF.

This clonotype was picked up a small number of times. The chain links TRBV19 to TRBJ1-1, with D unclear. CDR1 LNHDA and CDR2 SQIVND come from the germline V gene (reference sequence). Trimming shortened V by 1 base and J by 4 bases, and 13 bases separated the two germline ends. The CDR3 has 15 residues. CDR3 protein: CASSIGAGLFTEAFF. The CDR3 coding sequence is TGTGCCAGTAGTATAGGGGCAGGCCTATTCACTGAAGCTTTCTTT.